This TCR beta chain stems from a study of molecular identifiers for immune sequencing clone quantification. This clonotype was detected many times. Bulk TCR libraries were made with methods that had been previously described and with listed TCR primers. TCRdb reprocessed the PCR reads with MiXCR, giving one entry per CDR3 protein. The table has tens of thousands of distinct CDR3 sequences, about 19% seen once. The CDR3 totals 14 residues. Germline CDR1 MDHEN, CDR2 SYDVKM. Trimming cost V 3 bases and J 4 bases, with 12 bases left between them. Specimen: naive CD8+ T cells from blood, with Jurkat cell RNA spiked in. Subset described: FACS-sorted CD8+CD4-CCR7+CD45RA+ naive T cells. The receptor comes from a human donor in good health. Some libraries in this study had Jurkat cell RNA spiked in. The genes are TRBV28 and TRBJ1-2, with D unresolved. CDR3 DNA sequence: TGTGCCAGCAGTTTTCTGGAGTACCCCTATGGCTACACCTTC. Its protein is CASSFLEYPYGYTF.